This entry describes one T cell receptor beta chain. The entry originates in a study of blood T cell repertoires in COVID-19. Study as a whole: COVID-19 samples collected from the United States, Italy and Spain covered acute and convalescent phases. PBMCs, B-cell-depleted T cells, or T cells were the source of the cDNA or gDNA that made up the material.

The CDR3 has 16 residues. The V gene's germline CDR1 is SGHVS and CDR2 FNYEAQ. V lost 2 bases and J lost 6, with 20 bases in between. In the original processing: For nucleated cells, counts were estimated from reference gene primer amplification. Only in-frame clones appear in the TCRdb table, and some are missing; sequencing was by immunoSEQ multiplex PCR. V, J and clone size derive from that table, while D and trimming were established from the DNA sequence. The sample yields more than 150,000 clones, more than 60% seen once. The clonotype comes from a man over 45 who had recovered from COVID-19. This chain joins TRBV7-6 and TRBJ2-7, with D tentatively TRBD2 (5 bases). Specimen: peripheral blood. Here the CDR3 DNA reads TGTGCCAGCAGCTTAAAGGGAGAGACCGCGTCCGGCGAGCAGTACTTC. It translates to CASSLKGETASGEQYF. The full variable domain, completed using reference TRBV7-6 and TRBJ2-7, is GAGVSQSPRYKVTKRGQDVALRCDPISGHVSLYWYRQALGQGPEFLTYFNYEAQQDKSGLPNDRFSAERPEGSISTLTIQRTEQRDSAMYRCASSLKGETASGEQYFGPGTRLTVT.